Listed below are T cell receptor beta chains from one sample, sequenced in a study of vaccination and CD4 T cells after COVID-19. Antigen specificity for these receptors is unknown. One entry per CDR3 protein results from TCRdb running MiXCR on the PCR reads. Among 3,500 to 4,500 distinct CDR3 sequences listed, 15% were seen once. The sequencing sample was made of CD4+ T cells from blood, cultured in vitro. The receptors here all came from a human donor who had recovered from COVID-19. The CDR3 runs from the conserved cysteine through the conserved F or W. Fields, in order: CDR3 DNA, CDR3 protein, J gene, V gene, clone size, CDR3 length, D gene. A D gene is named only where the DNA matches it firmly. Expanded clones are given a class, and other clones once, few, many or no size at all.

CDR3 DNA: TGTGCCTGGAGTCAGGGGAGCCAAGAGACCCAGTACTTC
CDR3 protein: CAWSQGSQETQYF
J gene: TRBJ2-5
V gene: TRBV30
clone size: few
CDR3 length: 13
D gene: -

CDR3 DNA: TGTGCCAGCAGCTTGGCAGGGGTTAGTTCACCCCTCCACTTT
CDR3 protein: CASSLAGVSSPLHF
J gene: TRBJ1-6
V gene: TRBV5-4
clone size: medium-sized
CDR3 length: 14
D gene: -

CDR3 DNA: TGTGCCAGCAGTCGCGGGTGGGGGGAATCTGGGGAGCTGTTTTTT
CDR3 protein: CASSRGWGESGELFF
J gene: TRBJ2-2
V gene: TRBV27
clone size: medium-sized
CDR3 length: 15
D gene: -

CDR3 DNA: TGTGCCAGCGGGGACAGTTCCTACGAGCAGTACTTC
CDR3 protein: CASGDSSYEQYF
J gene: TRBJ2-7
V gene: TRBV2
clone size: -
CDR3 length: 12
D gene: TRBD1

CDR3 DNA: TGTGCCAGCAGTCATATAAATCAGCCCCAGCATTTT
CDR3 protein: CASSHINQPQHF
J gene: TRBJ1-5
V gene: TRBV27
clone size: medium-sized
CDR3 length: 12
D gene: -

CDR3 DNA: TGTGCCATCGGGACAGAAGACAAGACAAACACTGAAGCTTTCTTT
CDR3 protein: CAIGTEDKTNTEAFF
J gene: TRBJ1-1
V gene: TRBV10-3
clone size: few
CDR3 length: 15
D gene: TRBD1

CDR3 DNA: TGCGCCAGCAGCTCGCAGGGAGGTAATTCACCCCTCCACTTT
CDR3 protein: CASSSQGGNSPLHF
J gene: TRBJ1-6
V gene: TRBV5-1
clone size: few
CDR3 length: 14
D gene: -

CDR3 DNA: TGCGCCAGCAGCTTGCTGCGTAACGAGCAGTACTTC
CDR3 protein: CASSLLRNEQYF
J gene: TRBJ2-7
V gene: TRBV5-1
clone size: few
CDR3 length: 12
D gene: -

CDR3 DNA: TGTGCCAGCAGGCACAGGTCCAGCGTGAACACTGAAGCTTTCTTT
CDR3 protein: CASRHRSSVNTEAFF
J gene: TRBJ1-1
V gene: TRBV12-3/TRBV12-4
clone size: few
CDR3 length: 15
D gene: -

CDR3 DNA: TGTGCCAGCAGCTTGGAGCGACTCGGGAACTATGGCTACACCTTC
CDR3 protein: CASSLERLGNYGYTF
J gene: TRBJ1-2
V gene: TRBV5-5
clone size: -
CDR3 length: 15
D gene: -

CDR3 DNA: TGTGCCAGCAGTGAAGTGGACGGGATATCCAATGAGCAGTTCTTC
CDR3 protein: CASSEVDGISNEQFF
J gene: TRBJ2-1
V gene: TRBV6-1
clone size: few
CDR3 length: 15
D gene: -

CDR3 DNA: TGTGCCAGCAGTAGACTAGCTTCCCACGAGCAGTACTTC
CDR3 protein: CASSRLASHEQYF
J gene: TRBJ2-7
V gene: TRBV6-1
clone size: few
CDR3 length: 13
D gene: TRBD2

CDR3 DNA: TGTGCCAGCAGCCAAGTAGAGACTACTGGTGGCTACACCTTC
CDR3 protein: CASSQVETTGGYTF
J gene: TRBJ1-2
V gene: TRBV3-1
clone size: few
CDR3 length: 14
D gene: -

CDR3 DNA: TGTGCCAGCAGCCCGCTTGGAACAGGGGTGTACGAGCAGTACTTC
CDR3 protein: CASSPLGTGVYEQYF
J gene: TRBJ2-7
V gene: TRBV3-1
clone size: few
CDR3 length: 15
D gene: TRBD1

CDR3 DNA: TGCGCCAGCAGCCAGGGACAGCCCGGGGAGCTGTTTTTT
CDR3 protein: CASSQGQPGELFF
J gene: TRBJ2-2
V gene: TRBV5-1
clone size: -
CDR3 length: 13
D gene: TRBD1

CDR3 DNA: TGTGCCAGCAGCCAAGAATACCAGCGGCCTACCCGGAATACGCAGTATTTT
CDR3 protein: CASSQEYQRPTRNTQYF
J gene: TRBJ2-3
V gene: TRBV4-2
clone size: -
CDR3 length: 17
D gene: -

CDR3 DNA: TGTGCCAGCAGCTTGGCCCAAACTGCTTATGGCTACACCTTC
CDR3 protein: CASSLAQTAYGYTF
J gene: TRBJ1-2
V gene: TRBV7-8
clone size: -
CDR3 length: 14
D gene: -

CDR3 DNA: TGTGCCAGCAGTTTAAAGGGGGAGAGGCCCCAGCATTTT
CDR3 protein: CASSLKGERPQHF
J gene: TRBJ1-5
V gene: TRBV12-3/TRBV12-4
clone size: few
CDR3 length: 13
D gene: -

CDR3 DNA: TGTGCCAGCAGCTTAGGGCCTCCTAACTCTGGAAACACCATATATTTT
CDR3 protein: CASSLGPPNSGNTIYF
J gene: TRBJ1-3
V gene: TRBV11-3
clone size: -
CDR3 length: 16
D gene: -

CDR3 DNA: TGTGCCTGGAGTGTAAGCCCGTTCGATTATAACTATGGCTACACCTTC
CDR3 protein: CAWSVSPFDYNYGYTF
J gene: TRBJ1-2
V gene: TRBV30
clone size: few
CDR3 length: 16
D gene: -

CDR3 DNA: TGTGCCAGCAGGGACTACCAGAACACCGGGGAGCTGTTTTTT
CDR3 protein: CASRDYQNTGELFF
J gene: TRBJ2-2
V gene: TRBV25-1
clone size: -
CDR3 length: 14
D gene: -

CDR3 DNA: TGTGCCAGCAGCGTACGGGCTCAGGGGAAGGCTAATGAAAAACTGTTTTTT
CDR3 protein: CASSVRAQGKANEKLFF
J gene: TRBJ1-4
V gene: TRBV5-6
clone size: -
CDR3 length: 17
D gene: -